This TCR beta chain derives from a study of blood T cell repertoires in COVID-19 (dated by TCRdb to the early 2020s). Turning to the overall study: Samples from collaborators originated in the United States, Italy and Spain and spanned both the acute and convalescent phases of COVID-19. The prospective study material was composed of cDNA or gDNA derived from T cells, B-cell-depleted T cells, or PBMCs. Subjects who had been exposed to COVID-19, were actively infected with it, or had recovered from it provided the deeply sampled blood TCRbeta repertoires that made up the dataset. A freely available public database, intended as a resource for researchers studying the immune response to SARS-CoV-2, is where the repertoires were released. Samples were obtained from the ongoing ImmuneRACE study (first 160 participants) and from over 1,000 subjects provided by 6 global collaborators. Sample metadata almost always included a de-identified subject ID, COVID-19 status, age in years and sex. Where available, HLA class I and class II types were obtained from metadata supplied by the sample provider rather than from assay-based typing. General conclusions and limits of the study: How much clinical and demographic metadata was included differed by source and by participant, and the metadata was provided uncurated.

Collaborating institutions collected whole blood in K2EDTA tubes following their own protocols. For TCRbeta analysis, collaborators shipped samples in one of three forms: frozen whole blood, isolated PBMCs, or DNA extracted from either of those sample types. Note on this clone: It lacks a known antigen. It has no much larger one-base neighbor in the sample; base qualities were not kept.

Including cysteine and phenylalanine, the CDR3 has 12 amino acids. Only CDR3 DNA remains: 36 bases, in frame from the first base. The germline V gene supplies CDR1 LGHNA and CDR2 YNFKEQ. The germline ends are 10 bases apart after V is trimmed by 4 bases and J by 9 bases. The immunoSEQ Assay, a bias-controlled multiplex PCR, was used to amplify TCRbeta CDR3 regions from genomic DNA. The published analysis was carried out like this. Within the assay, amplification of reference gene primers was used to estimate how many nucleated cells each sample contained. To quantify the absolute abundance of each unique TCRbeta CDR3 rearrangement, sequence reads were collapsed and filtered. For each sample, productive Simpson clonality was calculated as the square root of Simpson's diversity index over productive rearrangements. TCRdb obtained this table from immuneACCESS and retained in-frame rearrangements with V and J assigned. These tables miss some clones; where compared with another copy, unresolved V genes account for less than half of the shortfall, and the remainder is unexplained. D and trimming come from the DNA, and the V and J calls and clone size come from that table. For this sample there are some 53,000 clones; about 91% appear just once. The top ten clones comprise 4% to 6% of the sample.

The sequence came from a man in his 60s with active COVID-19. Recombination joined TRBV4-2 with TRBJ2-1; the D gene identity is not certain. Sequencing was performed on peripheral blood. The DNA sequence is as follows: TGTGCCAGCAGCCCCTCACGGAGTGAGCAGTTCTTC. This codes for CASSPSRSEQFF.